These 24 T cell receptor beta chains were all obtained from the same sample, sequenced in a study of type 1 regulatory T cells. TCRdb reanalysed the reads using MiXCR and keeps one entry per CDR3 protein. Counted here are 60,000 to 75,000 distinct CDR3 sequences, 20% occurring once; the ten biggest clones make up roughly 8%. These receptors' antigens are unknown. General study results and limits: Compared with non-type 1 regulatory T cells, type 1 regulatory T cells showed a more restricted TCR repertoire.

The sample comprised cultured type 1 regulatory T (Tr1) cells, either the whole culture or a sorted fraction (not recorded which). These receptors originate from a human donor in good health.

In this sample, this clonotype turned up once. At one end, the junction sequence differs from germline, possibly due to a read error. The chain has TRBV20-1 and TRBJ2-1; no clear D gene. Germline CDR1 and CDR2: DFQATT and SNEGSKA (reference sequence). The CDR3 sequence is 13 residues long. The CDR3 protein is CSASVSSCNEQFF. The CDR3 coding sequence is TGCAGTGCTAGCGTTAGCTCCTGCAATGAGCAGTTCTTC.

The chain carries TRBV11-2 and TRBJ2-2; 11 bases line up with TRBD2. The V and J ends lost 5 bases and 7 bases, in that order; junction bases with no gene match: 6. Germline CDR1 reads SGHAT; CDR2 reads FQNNGV. This CDR3 region has 15 residues. The CDR3: CASSLTSGKGGELFF. CDR3 nucleotide sequence: TGTGCCAGCAGCCTGACTAGCGGGAAAGGCGGGGAGCTGTTTTTT.

This clonotype appeared a few times. This chain uses TRBV11-2 with TRBJ2-1; D uncertain. The CDR3 has 13 amino acids. Between the trimmed V and J ends, which lost 2 bases and 12 bases, there was a span of 14 bases. Looked up from germline, CDR1 is SGHAT and CDR2 is FQNNGV. The CDR3 loop reads CASSLRDPTMQFF. Here the CDR3 DNA reads TGTGCCAGCAGCTTAAGAGATCCGACCATGCAGTTCTTC.

V usage is TRBV3-1 and J usage is TRBJ2-3; 7 nucleotides line up with TRBD2. V dropped 1 base and J dropped 3; count of bases not matched to a gene: 10. Germline-derived CDR1 and CDR2 are LGHDT and YNNKEL (reference sequence). This CDR3 has 17 amino acids. CDR3: CASSQGIRRGRTDTQYF. CDR3 in DNA: TGTGCCAGCAGCCAAGGGATTCGGCGGGGGAGAACAGATACGCAGTATTTT.

DNA of the CDR3: TGTGCCAGCAGCCCGGAGGAACTCCACAGGCGCACCGGGGAGCTGTTTTTT. The encoded protein is CASSPEELHRRTGELFF. The V and J genes are TRBV7-9 and TRBJ2-2; D assignment may be TRBD1 or TRBD2 (5 bases each). Germline CDR1 and CDR2: SEHNR and FQNEAQ (reference sequence). The V end lost 5 bases, the J end lost 4 bases, and 20 bases lay between the germline ends. The CDR3 covers 17 residues.

The CDR3, as DNA: TGTGCCAGCTCGCTAGGACTAGCTGACGAGCAGTACTTC. Protein: CASSLGLADEQYF. The genes are TRBV18 and TRBJ2-7; 8 nucleotides agree with TRBD2. With V trimmed by 6 bases and J by 5 bases, 6 bases remained unmatched. The CDR3 loop spans 13 amino acids. Germline values: CDR1 KGHSH, CDR2 LQKENI.

This clonotype appeared a few times. The rearrangement joins TRBV24-1 to TRBJ2-5; D is possibly TRBD1 (6 bases). The CDR3 length is 15 residues. V was cut by 6 bases and J by 4 bases, with 17 bases left in between. From germline, CDR1 is KGHDR and CDR2 SFDVKD. CDR3 in DNA: TGTGCCACCAGTCACGAAGTAGGGGGACCAGAGACCCAGTACTTC. Its translation: CATSHEVGGPETQYF.

This clonotype has just a few counts. The chain combines TRBV5-5 with TRBJ2-7; D gene ambiguous. V was trimmed by 2 bases and J by 7 bases, leaving 13 bases between them. Looked up from germline, CDR1 is SGHKS and CDR2 is YYEKEE (reference sequence). This CDR3 is built from 13 residues. The CDR3 region has the DNA TGTGCCAGCAGCTTTTTGCCCCCTAAGGAGCAGTACTTC. Residues: CASSFLPPKEQYF.

The rearrangement joins TRBV20-1 to TRBJ2-5; D possibly corresponds to TRBD2 (5 bases). This CDR3 region has 11 residues. Per germline, CDR1 DFQATT and CDR2 SNEGSKA (reference sequence). Deletions cut 6 bases from V and 4 bases from J, with 9 bases between. Here the CDR3 DNA reads TGCAGTGCACGGGGATTAGAGACCCAGTACTTC. Amino acid sequence: CSARGLETQYF.

This sequence joins TRBV7-2 and TRBJ2-1, with 12 bases matching TRBD2. CDR1 is SGHTA and CDR2 is FQGNSA in the germline V gene. The length of the CDR3 is 16 residues. The trim removed 5 bases at V and 4 bases at J, leaving 6 bases unmatched. The CDR3 DNA is TGTGCCAGCAGCCCTAGCGGGAGGGTTAGGTACAATGAGCAGTTCTTC. Translation gives CASSPSGRVRYNEQFF.

This clonotype was detected a few times. The J gene is TRBJ1-4, the V gene TRBV18; D unresolved. Trimming took 5 bases from V and 7 from J, leaving 14 bases between them. Germline CDR1 and CDR2: KGHSH and LQKENI. The CDR3 has 14 amino acids. The CDR3 coding sequence is TGTGCCAGCTCAATAATAGACGGAACTGAAAAACTGTTTTTT. This gives the protein CASSIIDGTEKLFF.

This chain links TRBV14 with TRBJ2-3; D unresolved. Trimming removed 2 bases at V and 8 bases at J, with 11 bases between. Germline V gene sequence: CDR1 SGHDN, CDR2 FVKESK. CDR3 length: 13 amino acids. This chain's CDR3 is CASSQQMLGTQYF. Written as DNA, the CDR3 is TGTGCCAGCAGCCAACAGATGTTGGGTACGCAGTATTTT.

Only a few counts were recorded for this clonotype. V usage is TRBV7-8 and J usage is TRBJ1-2; D might be TRBD1 (5 bases). This CDR3 has 12 residues. The ends were cut back, 5 bases at V and 8 bases at J, with 12 bases in the middle. Germline V CDR1 and CDR2: SGHVS, FQNEAQ. The DNA of the CDR3 is TGTGCCAGCAGCCGGGGGTCCCTCGGCTACACCTTC. Translation gives CASSRGSLGYTF.

V is TRBV14 and J is TRBJ2-5; TRBD2 matches at 10 bases. Trimming removed 4 bases from V and 5 bases from J; junction bases left unmatched: 4. The germline gives CDR1 SGHDN, CDR2 FVKESK. The CDR3 runs to 14 residues. This CDR3 is CASSLAGGGETQYF. Here the CDR3 DNA reads TGTGCCAGCAGCCTAGCGGGAGGCGGGGAGACCCAGTACTTC.

The V call is TRBV5-1, the J call TRBJ2-2; tentative D call: TRBD1 (6 bases). Looked up from germline, CDR1 is SGHRS and CDR2 is YFSETQ. The CDR3 is 16 amino acids. Trimming took off 1 base at V and 5 bases at J, with 15 bases between the two ends. The CDR3 region has the DNA TGCGCCAGCAGCTTGAGGGCAGGGGCAAAAACCGGGGAGCTGTTTTTT. It translates to CASSLRAGAKTGELFF.

Remarks on this clonotype: The junction does not match germline at one end; this may be a read error. V and J are TRBV4-2 and TRBJ2-7; D not resolved. Germline V CDR1 and CDR2: LGHNA, YNFKEQ. This CDR3 spans 14 amino acids. CDR3 coding DNA: TGTGTCAGCAGCCAAGGTAAAGGGTCCTACGAGCAGTACTTC. Its translation: CVSSQGKGSYEQYF.

The chain recombines TRBV6-1 with TRBJ2-2; a weak D match, TRBD1 (6 bases). This CDR3 has 14 amino acids. Germline CDR1 MNHNS, CDR2 SASEGT. Between the trimmed V and J ends, which lost 5 bases and 4 bases, there was a span of 11 bases. The CDR3 spells CASSRGRGTGELFF. For the CDR3, the DNA is TGTGCCAGCAGTAGGGGCAGGGGCACCGGGGAGCTGTTTTTT.

Comments on this clonotype: A much more abundant neighbour one base away suggests this may be a read error. The chain uses TRBV11-3 and TRBJ2-1; TRBD2 is a possible D gene (6 bases). Deletions cut 3 bases from V and 5 bases from J, with 11 bases between. This CDR3 spans 14 amino acids. Germline CDR1 reads SGHNT; CDR2 reads YENEEA. CDR3 sequence: CASSFASANNEQFF. In DNA form, the CDR3 reads TGTGCCAGCAGCTTCGCTAGCGCCAACAATGAGCAGTTCTTC.

On this clonotype itself: Mismatch with germline at one junction end may stem from a read error. The chain uses TRBV5-1 and TRBJ1-2, with D perhaps matching TRBD1 (5 bases). Germline CDR1 and CDR2: SGHRS and YFSETQ. The CDR3 length is 13 residues. CDR3 loop: CAGSRQRNYGYTF. In DNA, the CDR3 is TGCGCCGGCAGTAGACAGAGAAACTATGGCTACACCTTC.

The sample holds a few counts of this clonotype. The J gene is TRBJ2-3, the V gene TRBV5-1; a possible D gene is TRBD2 (6 bases). The ends were cut back, 4 bases at V and 0 bases at J, with 15 bases in the middle. This CDR3 spans 16 amino acids. The germline V gene has CDR1 SGHRS and CDR2 YFSETQ. The DNA for the CDR3 is TGCGCCAGCAGCCGGATGTCCAGCGGGAGCACAGATACGCAGTATTTT. Amino acid sequence: CASSRMSSGSTDTQYF.

This chain links TRBV10-1 with TRBJ2-4; no clear D gene. The CDR3 consists of 16 residues. The V end lost 0 bases, the J end lost 0 bases, and 9 bases lay between the germline ends. Germline V CDR1 and CDR2: WNHNN, SYGVQD (reference sequence). CDR3 nucleotides: TGCGCCAGCAGTGAGTCGAGCGTTCTAGCCAAAAACATTCAGTACTTC. Translating it yields CASSESSVLAKNIQYF.

This clonotype was counted only a few times. This chain joins TRBV5-5 and TRBJ2-4, with TRBD1 matching over 7 bases. CDR3 length: 18 amino acids. The V segment lost 3 bases and the J segment 5 bases; nucleotides outside the gene matches: 17. Germline loops: CDR1 SGHKS, CDR2 YYEKEE (reference sequence). CDR3 loop: CASSSKLSDRLLENIQYF. As DNA, the CDR3 is TGTGCCAGCAGCTCTAAACTCTCGGACAGGCTGTTGGAAAACATTCAGTACTTC.

The J gene is TRBJ2-3, the V gene TRBV6-5; a weak D match, TRBD2 (6 bases). V was pared by 8 bases and J by 6 bases, with 18 bases between. This CDR3 spans 14 amino acids. Germline CDR1 reads MNHEY; CDR2 reads SVGAGI. Here the CDR3 reads CASSPRLEADTQYF. The CDR3 nucleotides read TGTGCCAGCTCACCGAGACTAGAAGCGGATACGCAGTATTTT.

This chain links TRBV11-2 with TRBJ2-3; TRBD2 matches at 11 bases. Unmatched junction bases numbered 7, after V lost 5 bases and J lost 0 bases. In germline, CDR1 is SGHAT, CDR2 FQNNGV. This CDR3 has 17 residues. The CDR3 region is CASSPPLAGASTDTQYF. The DNA of the CDR3 is TGTGCCAGCAGCCCCCCACTAGCGGGAGCTAGCACAGATACGCAGTATTTT.